This entry lists 6 T cell receptor beta chains sequenced from one sample in a study of regulatory T cells in long-lasting Graves disease. Time point: persistent/refractory GD, antithyroid drugs over 5 years with positive TRAb. Scientists built the TCR library using RNA that was extracted from PBMCs. Arm-PCR of CDR3 regions and iRepertoire HTBI primers were used to build TCR beta libraries. MiXCR, run by TCRdb on the multiplex PCR reads, gives a single entry per CDR3 protein. The sample records about 300,000 distinct CDR3 sequences, 20% to 25% being singletons. Source: peripheral blood mononuclear cells (PBMCs), taken when the disease was refractory, from a patient treated with antithyroid drugs. The receptor set was obtained from a female donor with Graves disease.

Comment on this clonotype: A much larger clone lies a single base off, so this may be a read error. This chain links TRBV7-2 with TRBJ1-5; tentative D call: TRBD1 (6 bases). The CDR3 sequence is 18 residues long. Per the germline V gene, CDR1 is SGHTA and CDR2 is FQGNSA. Trimming removed 3 bases at V and 1 base at J, with 19 bases between. As DNA, the CDR3 is TGTGCCAGCAGCTTGGGCCCCCTGGGGGGGGCGAGCAATCAGCCCCAGCATTTT. Encoded protein: CASSLGPLGGASNQPQHF.

The V and J genes are TRBV10-3 and TRBJ2-7; D might be TRBD1 (6 bases). The V end was cut by 4 bases, the J end by 2 bases, with 15 bases between. CDR1 ENHRY and CDR2 SYGVKD come from the germline V gene. There are 15 residues in the CDR3. CDR3 in amino acids: CAISGGTRSAYEQYF. The CDR3 coding sequence is TGTGCCATCAGTGGAGGGACAAGGAGTGCCTACGAGCAGTACTTC.

The gene calls are TRBV15 and TRBJ2-7; weak D call: TRBD1 (6 bases). The CDR3 has 15 amino acids. The V end was cut by 0 bases, the J end by 2 bases, with 11 bases between. CDR1 and CDR2 (germline): LNHNV, YYDKDF (reference sequence). The chain's CDR3 is CATSRDVPGAYEQYF. Here the CDR3 DNA reads TGTGCCACCAGCAGAGATGTCCCAGGGGCCTACGAGCAGTACTTC.

This clonotype came up many times. The gene calls are TRBV7-8 and TRBJ2-2, with D perhaps being TRBD1 or TRBD2 (5 bases each). The CDR3 consists of 13 residues. V gave up 11 bases and J gave up 7 bases, with 17 bases separating them. Germline lookup yields CDR1 SGHVS and CDR2 FQNEAQ. The CDR3 coding sequence is TGTGCCTCAGGGTGGGCCGGGGTCGGGGAGCTGTTTTTT. Encoded protein: CASGWAGVGELFF. The full variable domain, completed using reference TRBV7-8 and TRBJ2-2, is GAGVSQSPRYKVAKRGQDVALRCDPISGHVSLFWYQQALGQGPEFLTYFQNEAQLDKSGLPSDRFFAERPEGSVSTLKIQRTQQEDSAVYLCASGWAGVGELFFGEGSRLTVL.

The rearrangement links TRBV7-2 to TRBJ2-7, with 9 bases that match TRBD2. The CDR3 consists of 15 residues. Germline V gene data show CDR1 as SGHTA and CDR2 as FQGNSA. V was clipped by 3 bases and J by 2 bases; unmatched bases: 5. The CDR3 loop is CASSFTSGRAYEQYF. CDR3 coding DNA: TGTGCCAGCAGCTTTACTAGCGGGCGGGCCTACGAGCAGTACTTC.

Turning to this clonotype: A much larger clone is a single base away; this may be a read error. In nucleotides, the CDR3 is TGTGCCAGCGGCTTAGCAGCGTCGAGAGAGACCCAGTACTTC. This translates into CASGLAASRETQYF. The gene calls are TRBV7-8 and TRBJ2-5; D is unclear. The germline CDR1 and CDR2 sequences are SGHVS and FQNEAQ. This CDR3 is 14 amino acids long.